Listed below are T cell receptor beta chains from one sample, sequenced in a study of T-cell reconstitution after alpha-beta-depleted transplantation in children. MiXCR, run by TCRdb on the PCR reads, gives a single entry per CDR3 protein. The sample yields about 340,000 distinct CDR3 sequences, about a tenth seen once. The sequencing here drew on PBMCs from the stem cell graft donor, taken from the stem cell graft. The receptors here all came from a human donor who donated a stem cell graft to a child with acute lymphoblastic leukemia. Both conserved end residues are trimmed from each CDR3.

>TRBV4-1|17
ASSQDWGTSGSLAYEQY
>TRBV4-2|14
ASSLKGGEFYNEQF
>TRBV20-1|13
SARGHPGRYNEQF
>TRBV20-1|15
SARDSRLAGRAHEQY
>TRBV7-8|13
ASSLMQGSNYGYT
>TRBV7-7|11
ASSRGLNQPQH
>TRBV6-4|11
ASSDGAGGEQF
>TRBV10-3|11
AISEPHTDTQY
>TRBV5-1|14
ASSSAGTGGMDEQF
>TRBV29-1|9
SVRMVGELF
>TRBV20-1|11
SARTGDIYEQY
>TRBV12-3/TRBV12-4|12
ASSPTGQLGGYT
>TRBV7-2|12
ASRPGQGTDTQY
>TRBV5-6|12
ASSSVSAKNIQY
>TRBV25-1|12
ASRSAGGTYEQY
>TRBV12-3/TRBV12-4|12
ASSLSRSSYEQY